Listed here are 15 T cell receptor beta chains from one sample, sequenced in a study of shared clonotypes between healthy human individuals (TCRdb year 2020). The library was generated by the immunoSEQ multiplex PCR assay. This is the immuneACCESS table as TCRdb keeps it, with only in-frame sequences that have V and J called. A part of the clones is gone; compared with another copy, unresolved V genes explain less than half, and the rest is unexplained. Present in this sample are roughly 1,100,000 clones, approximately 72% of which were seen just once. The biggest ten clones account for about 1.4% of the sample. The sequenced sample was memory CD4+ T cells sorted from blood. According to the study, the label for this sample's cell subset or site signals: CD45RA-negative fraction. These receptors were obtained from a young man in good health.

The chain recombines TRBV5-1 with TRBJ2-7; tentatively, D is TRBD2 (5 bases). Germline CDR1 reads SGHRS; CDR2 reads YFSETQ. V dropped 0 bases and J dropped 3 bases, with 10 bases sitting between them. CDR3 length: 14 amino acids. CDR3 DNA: TGCGCCAGCAGCTTGGGGATGGCGGGCTACGAGCAGTACTTC. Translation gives CASSLGMAGYEQYF.

The CDR3: CASIDRGAGELFF. CDR3 bases: TGTGCCAGCATCGACCGGGGGGCCGGGGAGCTGTTTTTT. The V and J genes are TRBV25-1 and TRBJ2-2; 7 bases align to TRBD2. This CDR3 region has 13 residues. Germline V CDR1 and CDR2: MGHDK, SYGVNS. The V segment lost 7 bases and the J segment 6 bases; nucleotides outside the gene matches: 5.

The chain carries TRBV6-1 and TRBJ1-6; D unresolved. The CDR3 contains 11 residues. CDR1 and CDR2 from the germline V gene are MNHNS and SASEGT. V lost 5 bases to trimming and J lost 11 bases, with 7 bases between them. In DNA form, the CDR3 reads TGTGCCAGCAGTCAATCCGCACCCCTCCACTTT. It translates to CASSQSAPLHF.

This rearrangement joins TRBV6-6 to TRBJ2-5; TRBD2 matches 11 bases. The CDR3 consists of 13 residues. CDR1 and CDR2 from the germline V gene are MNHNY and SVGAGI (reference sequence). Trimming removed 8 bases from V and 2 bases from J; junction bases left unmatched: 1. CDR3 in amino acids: CASLAGGQETQYF. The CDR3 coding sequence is TGTGCCAGCCTAGCGGGGGGACAAGAGACCCAGTACTTC.

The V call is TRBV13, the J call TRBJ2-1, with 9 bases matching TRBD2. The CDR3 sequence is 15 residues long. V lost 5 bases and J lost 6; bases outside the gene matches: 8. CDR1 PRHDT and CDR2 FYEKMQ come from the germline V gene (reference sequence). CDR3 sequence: CASSISGRSPNEQFF. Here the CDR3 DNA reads TGTGCCAGCAGCATTAGCGGGAGATCGCCCAATGAGCAGTTCTTC.

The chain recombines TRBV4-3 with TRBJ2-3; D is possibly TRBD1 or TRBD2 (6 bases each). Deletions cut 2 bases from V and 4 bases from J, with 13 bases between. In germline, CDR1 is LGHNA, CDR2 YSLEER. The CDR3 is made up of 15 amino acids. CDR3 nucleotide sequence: TGCGCCAGCAGCCAAATCCCGGGGGCCGCAGATACGCAGTATTTT. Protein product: CASSQIPGAADTQYF.

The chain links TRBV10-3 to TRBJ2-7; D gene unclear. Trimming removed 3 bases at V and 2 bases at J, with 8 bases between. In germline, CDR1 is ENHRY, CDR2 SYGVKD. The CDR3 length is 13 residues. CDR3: CAISEKSPYEQYF. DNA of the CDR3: TGTGCCATCAGTGAAAAGAGTCCCTACGAGCAGTACTTC.

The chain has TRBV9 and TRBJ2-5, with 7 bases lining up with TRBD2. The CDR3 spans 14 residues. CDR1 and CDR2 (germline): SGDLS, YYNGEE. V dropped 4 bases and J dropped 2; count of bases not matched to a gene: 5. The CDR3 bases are TGTGCCAGCAGCTTTGGAGCGGGGCAAGAGACCCAGTACTTC. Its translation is CASSFGAGQETQYF.

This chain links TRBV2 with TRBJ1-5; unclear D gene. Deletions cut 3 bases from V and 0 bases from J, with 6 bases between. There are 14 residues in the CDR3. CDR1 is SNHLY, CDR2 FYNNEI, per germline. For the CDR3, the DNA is TGTGCCAGCAGTGAGCAGTATAGCAATCAGCCCCAGCATTTT. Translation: CASSEQYSNQPQHF.

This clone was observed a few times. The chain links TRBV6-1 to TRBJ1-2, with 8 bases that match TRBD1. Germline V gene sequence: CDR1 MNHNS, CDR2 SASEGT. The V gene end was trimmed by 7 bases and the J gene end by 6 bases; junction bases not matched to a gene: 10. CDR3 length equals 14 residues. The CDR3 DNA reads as TGTGCCAGCATCCGACAGGGGATATCGGATGGCTACACCTTC. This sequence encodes CASIRQGISDGYTF.

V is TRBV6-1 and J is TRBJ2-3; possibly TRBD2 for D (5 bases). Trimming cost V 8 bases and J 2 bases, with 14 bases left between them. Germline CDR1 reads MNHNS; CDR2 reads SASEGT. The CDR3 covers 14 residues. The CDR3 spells CASSNSGSTDTQYF. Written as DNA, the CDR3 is TGTGCCAGCTCAAATTCGGGGTCCACAGATACGCAGTATTTT.

DNA of the CDR3: TGTGCCAGCAGCCCAATGGGGGTAGTTAGAAACACCATATATTTT. Translation: CASSPMGVVRNTIYF. The chain joins TRBV6-5 to TRBJ1-3; TRBD1 is a possible D gene (5 bases). Trimming cost V 6 bases and J 5 bases, with 17 bases left between them. The length of the CDR3 is 15 residues. CDR1 is MNHEY, CDR2 SVGAGI, per germline.

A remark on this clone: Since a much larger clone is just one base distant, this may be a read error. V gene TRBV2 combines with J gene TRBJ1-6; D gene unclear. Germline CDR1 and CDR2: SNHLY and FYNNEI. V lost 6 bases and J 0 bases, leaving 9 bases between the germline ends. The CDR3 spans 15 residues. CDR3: CASSPQSSYNSPLHF. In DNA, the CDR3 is TGTGCCAGCAGCCCCCAGAGCTCCTATAATTCACCCCTCCACTTT.

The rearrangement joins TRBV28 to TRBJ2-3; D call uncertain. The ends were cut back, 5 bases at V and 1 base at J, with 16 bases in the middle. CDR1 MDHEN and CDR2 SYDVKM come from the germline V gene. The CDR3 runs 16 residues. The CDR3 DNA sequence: TGTGCCAGCAGTCCGACGGGCCCTGGTGGCACAGATACGCAGTATTTT. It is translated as CASSPTGPGGTDTQYF.

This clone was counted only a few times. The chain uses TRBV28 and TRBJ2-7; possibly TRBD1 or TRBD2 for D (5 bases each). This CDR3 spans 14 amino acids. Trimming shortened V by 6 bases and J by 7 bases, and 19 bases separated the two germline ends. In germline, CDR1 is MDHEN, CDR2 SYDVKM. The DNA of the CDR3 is TGTGCCAGCAGACTCGGGACCGCCGCTCGAGAGCAGTACTTC. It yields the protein CASRLGTAAREQYF.